This T cell receptor beta chain was sequenced for a study of cytotoxic CD8 clonotypes in ibrutinib-treated CLL. Study background: IGHV unmutated about 17; relapsed/refractory 11; treatment-naive roughly 14. Findings and caveats of the study: Age-matched healthy donor levels were exceeded by baseline clonality, which tracked circulating CD8+ T-cell counts. Progressing patients had sampling times that differed from those of sustained-remission patients.

A word on this clone: Antigen unknown.

Target depth was 1 in 200,000 to 1 in 1 million T cells, about 10x per clonotype. Profiling relied on immunoSEQ multiplex PCR, and the TCRdb table lists in-frame clones only, not all of them. The profile shows 45,000 to 60,000 clones, 56% of them singletons. V lost 5 bases and J 4 bases, leaving 11 bases between the germline ends. Looked up from germline, CDR1 is SGHTA and CDR2 is FQGNSA. This CDR3 has 13 residues. The clonotype was recovered from a human donor with chronic lymphocytic leukemia. Sequenced here: PBMCs, sampled after 24 months of ibrutinib treatment. The chain couples TRBV7-2 to TRBJ1-2; D uncertain. CDR3 loop: CASSQVGRYGYTF. The CDR3 DNA sequence: TGTGCCAGCAGCCAGGTCGGGCGCTATGGCTACACCTTC.